The T cell receptor beta chain described here comes from a study of T cells in Graves' hyperthyroidism and ophthalmopathy. Findings of the study overall: By a 13 V-J model, ophthalmopathy was set apart from stable hyperthyroidism.

Amplification of TCR beta CDR3 regions used RNA as the template. The HTBI set primed first-round TCR CDR3 RT-PCR. From the multiplex PCR reads, TCRdb called clonotypes with MiXCR, one entry per CDR3 protein. The sample lists about 640,000 distinct CDR3 sequences; more than 20% were seen once. Comments on this clonotype: Its specificity is unknown.

The ends lost 4 bases at V and 4 bases at J; junction bases unmatched: 10. The CDR3 runs to 16 residues. Germline V gene data show CDR1 as SEHNR and CDR2 as FQNEAQ (reference sequence). V gene TRBV7-9 combines with J gene TRBJ2-3, with 8 bases aligning to TRBD2. The receptor was derived from a man aged 30-40 years with Graves' ophthalmopathy. Sequenced sample: blood. CDR3: CASSSPGGLDADTQYF. Written as DNA, the CDR3 is TGTGCCAGCAGCTCTCCGGGGGGGTTAGATGCAGATACGCAGTATTTT. Looking up the rest from reference TRBV7-9 and TRBJ2-3 gives the full variable domain: DTGVSQNPRHKITKRGQNVTFRCDPISEHNRLYWYRQTLGQGPEFLTYFQNEAQLEKSRLLSDRFSAERPKGSFSTLEIQRTEQGDSAMYLCASSSPGGLDADTQYFGPGTRLTVL.